This TCR beta chain was captured by sequencing in a study of tumor-infiltrating lymphocytes in primary liver carcinoma. Study context: The cohort included men and women aged 30 to 69 years. Tumor stage was T1-T3 N0M0, and tumor size was about 4 to 11 cm across.

The CDR3 length is 17 residues. CDR1 MNHEY and CDR2 SVGEGT come from the germline V gene. Both blood RNA, taken from unsorted whole blood, and germline DNA were extracted. Whole-study findings and limits: Unsorted bulk sampling ruled out any CD4+ versus CD8+ repertoire comparison.

Using a constant-region primer together with ProtoScript II reverse transcriptase, TCR beta cDNA was made from about 500 ng of total RNA. Three rounds of nested multiplex PCR with slightly modified ARM-PCR produced TCR beta libraries. Researchers ran the first two PCR rounds for roughly 11 cycles each with TRBV1-TRBV30 forward primers and a C-beta reverse primer. Via MiXCR, TCRdb re-called the multiplex PCR reads, giving one row per CDR3 protein. The sample has 300,000 to 350,000 distinct CDR3 sequences; roughly two thirds are singletons. As for this clonotype: The antigen is unknown. The junction does not match germline at one end; this may be a read error.

This sequence was found in a man in his forties or fifties with primary liver carcinoma and hepatitis B virus infection. The source material was peripheral blood. The rearrangement links TRBV6-2 or TRBV6-3 to TRBJ2-1; 7 bases match TRBD2. CDR3 bases: TGTGCCAGCAGTTACACTCTCGGGGCGGGAGCTAACAAAGAGCAGTTCTTC. This codes for CASSYTLGAGANKEQFF.